A few counts support the clone carrying this T cell receptor (beta chain). This record belongs to a study of shared T cell receptors in the human thymus. The V gene's germline CDR1 is MNHNS and CDR2 SASEGT. The CDR3 has 12 amino acids. Trimming took off 8 bases at V and 2 bases at J, with 9 bases between the two ends. Produced via immunoSEQ multiplex PCR; TCRdb's table is partial and in-frame only. Here the sample spans some 700,000 clones, approximately 83% being singletons. A further study also used this sample, focusing on human thymus T cells. That study adds: Thymus tissue for the work was resected from patients undergoing corrective heart surgery. Use of V and J genes seemed skewed within the thymic and blood repertoires.

J is TRBJ1-1 and V is TRBV6-1; D unresolved. This clonotype was obtained from a girl under two years old with a congenital heart defect. Sequences were obtained from thymocytes. The CDR3 nucleotides are TGTGCCAGCCTTCCAGGAAACACTGAAGCTTTCTTT. The encoded protein is CASLPGNTEAFF.